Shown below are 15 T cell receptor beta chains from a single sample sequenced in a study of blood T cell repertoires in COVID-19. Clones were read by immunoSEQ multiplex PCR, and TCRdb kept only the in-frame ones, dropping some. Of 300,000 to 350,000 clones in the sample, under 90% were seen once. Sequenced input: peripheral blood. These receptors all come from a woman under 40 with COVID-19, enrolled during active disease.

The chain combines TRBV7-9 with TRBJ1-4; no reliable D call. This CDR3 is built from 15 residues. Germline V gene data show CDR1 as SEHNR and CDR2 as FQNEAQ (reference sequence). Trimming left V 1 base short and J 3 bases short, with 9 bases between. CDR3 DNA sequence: TGTGCCAGCAGCTTAGGGTATACGGCTAATGAAAAACTGTTTTTT. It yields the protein CASSLGYTANEKLFF.

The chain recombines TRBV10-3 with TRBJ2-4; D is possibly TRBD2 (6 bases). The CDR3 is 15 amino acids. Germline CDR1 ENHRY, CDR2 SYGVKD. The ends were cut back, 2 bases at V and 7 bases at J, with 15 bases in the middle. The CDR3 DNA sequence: TGTGCCATCAGTGAGAATATCGGCGGGGCGAACATTCAGTACTTC. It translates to CAISENIGGANIQYF.

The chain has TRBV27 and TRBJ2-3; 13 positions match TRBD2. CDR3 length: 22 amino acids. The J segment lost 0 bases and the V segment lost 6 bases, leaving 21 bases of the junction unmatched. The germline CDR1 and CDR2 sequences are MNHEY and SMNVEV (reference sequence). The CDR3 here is CASRRQGADGLAGATSTDTQYF. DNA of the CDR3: TGTGCCAGCAGAAGACAGGGGGCGGACGGACTAGCGGGAGCGACTAGCACAGATACGCAGTATTTT.

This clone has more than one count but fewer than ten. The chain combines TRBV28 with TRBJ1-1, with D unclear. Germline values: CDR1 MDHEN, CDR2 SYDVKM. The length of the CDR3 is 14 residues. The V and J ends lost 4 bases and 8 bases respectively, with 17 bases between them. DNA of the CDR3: TGTGCCAGCAGTTCCCCCGGGTCCCTTTACGAAGCTTTCTTT. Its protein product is CASSSPGSLYEAFF. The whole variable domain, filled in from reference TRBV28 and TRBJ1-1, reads DVKVTQSSRYLVKRTGEKVFLECVQDMDHENMFWYRQDPGLGLRLIYFSYDVKMKEKGDIPEGYSVSREKKERFSLILESASTNQTSMYLCASSSPGSLYEAFFGQGTRLTVV.

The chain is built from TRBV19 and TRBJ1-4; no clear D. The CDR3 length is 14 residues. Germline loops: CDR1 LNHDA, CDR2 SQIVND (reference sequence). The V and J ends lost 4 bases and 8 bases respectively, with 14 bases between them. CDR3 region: CASSTQREREKLFF. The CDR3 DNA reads TGTGCCAGTAGTACGCAGAGGGAGAGGGAAAAACTGTTTTTT.

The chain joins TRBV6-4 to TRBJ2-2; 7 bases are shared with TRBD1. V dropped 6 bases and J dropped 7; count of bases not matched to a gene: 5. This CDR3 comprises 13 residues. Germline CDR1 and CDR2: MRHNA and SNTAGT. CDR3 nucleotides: TGTGCCAGCAGGGGACAGTTAGACGGGGAGCTGTTTTTT. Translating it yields CASRGQLDGELFF.

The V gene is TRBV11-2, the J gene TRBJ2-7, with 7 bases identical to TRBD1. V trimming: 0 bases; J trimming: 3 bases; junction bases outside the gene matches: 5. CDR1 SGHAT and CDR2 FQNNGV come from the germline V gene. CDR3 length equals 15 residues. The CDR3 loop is CASSLDRQGVYEQYF. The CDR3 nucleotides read TGTGCCAGCAGCTTAGATCGACAGGGCGTCTACGAGCAGTACTTC. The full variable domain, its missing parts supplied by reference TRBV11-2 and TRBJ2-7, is EAGVAQSPRYKIIEKRQSVAFWCNPISGHATLYWYQQILGQGPKLLIQFQNNGVVDDSQLPKDRFSAERLKGVDSTLKIQPAKLEDSAVYLCASSLDRQGVYEQYFGPGTRLTVT.

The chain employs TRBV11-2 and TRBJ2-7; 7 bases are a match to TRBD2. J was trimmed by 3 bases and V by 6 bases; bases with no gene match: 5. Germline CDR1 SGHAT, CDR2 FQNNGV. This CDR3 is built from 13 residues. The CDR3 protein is CASRGLRLYEQYF. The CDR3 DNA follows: TGTGCCAGCAGGGGACTACGCCTCTACGAGCAGTACTTC.

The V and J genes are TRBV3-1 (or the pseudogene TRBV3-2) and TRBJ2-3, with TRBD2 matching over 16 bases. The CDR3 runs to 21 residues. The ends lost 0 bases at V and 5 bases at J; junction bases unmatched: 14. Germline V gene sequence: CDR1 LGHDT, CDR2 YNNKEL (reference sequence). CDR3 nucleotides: TGTGCCAGCAGCCAAGACCCCCCGGGACTAGCGGGAGGGCCTTCCATAGATACGCAGTATTTT. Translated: CASSQDPPGLAGGPSIDTQYF.

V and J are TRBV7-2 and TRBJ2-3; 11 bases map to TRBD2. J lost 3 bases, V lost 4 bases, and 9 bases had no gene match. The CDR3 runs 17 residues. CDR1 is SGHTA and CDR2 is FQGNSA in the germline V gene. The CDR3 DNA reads TGTGCCAGCAGCTCCAGCCGGCTAGCGGGAGGTACAGATACGCAGTATTTT. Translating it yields CASSSSRLAGGTDTQYF.

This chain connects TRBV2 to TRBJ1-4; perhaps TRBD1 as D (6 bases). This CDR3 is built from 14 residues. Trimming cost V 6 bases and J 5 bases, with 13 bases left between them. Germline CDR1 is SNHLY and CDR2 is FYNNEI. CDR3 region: CASRTGPQNEKLFF. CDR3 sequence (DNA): TGTGCCAGCAGAACAGGGCCCCAAAATGAAAAACTGTTTTTT.

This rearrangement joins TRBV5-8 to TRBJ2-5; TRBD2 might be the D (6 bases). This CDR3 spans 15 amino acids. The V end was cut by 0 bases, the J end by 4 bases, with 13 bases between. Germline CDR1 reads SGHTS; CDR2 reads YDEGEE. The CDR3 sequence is CASSLEGTEGETQYF. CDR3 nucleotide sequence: TGTGCCAGCAGCTTGGAAGGGACGGAGGGAGAGACCCAGTACTTC.

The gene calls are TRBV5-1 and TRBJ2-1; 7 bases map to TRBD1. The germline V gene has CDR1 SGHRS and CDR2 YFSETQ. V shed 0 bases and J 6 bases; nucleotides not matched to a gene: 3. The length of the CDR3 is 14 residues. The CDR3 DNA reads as TGCGCCAGCAGCTTGGGGGGGACAGTCAATGAGCAGTTCTTC. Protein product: CASSLGGTVNEQFF.

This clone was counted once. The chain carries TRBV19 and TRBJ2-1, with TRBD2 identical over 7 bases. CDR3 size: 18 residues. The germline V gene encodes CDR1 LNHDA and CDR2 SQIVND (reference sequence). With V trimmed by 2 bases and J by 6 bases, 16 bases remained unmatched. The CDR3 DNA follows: TGTGCCAGTAGTATACCCACGCCAGCGGGGACGGAGGGCAATGAGCAGTTCTTC. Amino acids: CASSIPTPAGTEGNEQFF. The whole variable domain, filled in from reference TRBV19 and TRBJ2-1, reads DGGITQSPKYLFRKEGQNVTLSCEQNLNHDAMYWYRQDPGQGLRLIYYSQIVNDFQKGDIAEGYSVSREKKESFPLTVTSAQKNPTAFYLCASSIPTPAGTEGNEQFFGPGTRLTVL.

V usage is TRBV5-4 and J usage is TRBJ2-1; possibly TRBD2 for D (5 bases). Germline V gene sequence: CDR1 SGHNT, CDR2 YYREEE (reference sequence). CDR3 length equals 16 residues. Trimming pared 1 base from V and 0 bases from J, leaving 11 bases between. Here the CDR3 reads CASSLFKRPSYNEQFF. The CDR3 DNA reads TGTGCCAGCAGCTTGTTTAAGCGGCCCTCCTACAATGAGCAGTTCTTC.